This T cell receptor beta chain emerged from a study of CD8 T cells in ankylosing spondylitis. Study observations and caveats: It appeared that ankylosing spondylitis blood was characterized by a TCR beta motif of about eight highly homologous variants.

This clonotype was recorded a few times. The antigen is unknown. TCRdb recomputed calls from the 5' RACE reads with MiXCR, one row per CDR3 protein. Of under 950,000 distinct CDR3 sequences detected, around 20% appear once; the ten largest clones hold under 20%. From germline, CDR1 is SGDLS and CDR2 YYNGEE. The CDR3 has 15 residues. V dropped 0 bases and J dropped 4 bases, with 10 bases sitting between them. The sample comprised blood, either unsorted or a sorted T cell fraction (not recorded which). This sequence joins TRBV9 and TRBJ2-2; possible D gene TRBD1, 5 bases. The clonotype comes from a male donor with ankylosing spondylitis. CDR3 region: CASSVDQGPTGELFF. CDR3 coding DNA: TGTGCCAGCAGCGTAGACCAGGGCCCCACCGGGGAGCTGTTTTTT.